Described below is a single T cell receptor beta chain sequence and its context. This sample was included in a study of PD-1 blockade in mismatch repair-deficient tumors. Produced via immunoSEQ multiplex PCR; TCRdb's table is partial and in-frame only. Seen here are 80,000 to 130,000 clones, about 79% observed once, and the top ten hold about 6.3%. From germline, CDR1 is MNHEY and CDR2 SVGAGI. V was pared by 5 bases and J by 3 bases, with 17 bases between. This CDR3 contains 15 residues. This chain links TRBV6-5 with TRBJ2-7, with D possibly TRBD1 on 6 matching bases. Source: peripheral blood, taken roughly eight months after starting pembrolizumab. The TCR was taken from an adult with mismatch repair-deficient cancer. CDR3: CASSRSRGQNYEQYF. CDR3 nucleotides: TGTGCCAGCAGTCGATCCCGGGGACAAAACTACGAGCAGTACTTC.